The 11 T cell receptor beta chains below all came from one sample that was sequenced in a study of patients and donors after allogeneic stem cell transplantation. TCRdb ran MiXCR on the RT-PCR reads and lists one entry per CDR3 protein. This table has hundreds of thousands of distinct CDR3 sequences, 12% to 15% appearing once. Specimen: blood, either unsorted or a sorted T cell fraction (not recorded which). The receptors come from a human donor who was either an allogeneic HSCT recipient or a stem cell or donor lymphocyte infusion donor (not recorded which). It is not recorded whose cells these are; they may come from a transplant donor.

This clonotype was seen a handful of times. J is TRBJ2-1 and V is TRBV5-1; D is perhaps TRBD2 (5 bases). V shed 4 bases and J shed 8 bases, with 22 bases lying between them. Germline values: CDR1 SGHRS, CDR2 YFSETQ. CDR3 length equals 16 residues. CDR3 protein: CASSGSSVIDRYEQFF. CDR3 nucleotide sequence: TGCGCCAGCAGCGGGAGTTCGGTTATAGACCGATATGAGCAGTTCTTC.

This clonotype was counted between two and nine times. This chain uses TRBV20-1 with TRBJ2-7, with D maybe TRBD2 (6 bases). The germline CDR1 and CDR2 sequences are DFQATT and SNEGSKA (reference sequence). The V end was cut by 3 bases, the J end by 3 bases, with 12 bases between. The CDR3 runs to 13 residues. Here the CDR3 DNA reads TGCAGTGCTAGTGGAGGGACCGACTACGAGCAGTACTTC. This sequence encodes CSASGGTDYEQYF.

This clonotype turned up a few times. This chain uses TRBV3-1 with TRBJ1-5, with D tentatively TRBD1 (6 bases). Germline-derived CDR1 and CDR2 are LGHDT and YNNKEL (reference sequence). The V and J ends lost 1 base and 1 base respectively, with 8 bases between them. The CDR3 is made up of 15 amino acids. CDR3 loop: CASSQGQASNQPQHF. As DNA, the CDR3 is TGTGCCAGCAGCCAAGGACAGGCAAGCAATCAGCCCCAGCATTTT.

This rearrangement joins TRBV2 to TRBJ2-2; 7 bases map to TRBD2. This CDR3 is built from 14 residues. J lost 7 bases, V lost 6 bases, and 8 bases had no gene match. Germline V gene lookup returns CDR1 SNHLY and CDR2 FYNNEI. CDR3 amino acids: CASRILREYGELFF. CDR3 sequence (DNA): TGTGCCAGCAGGATCTTGCGGGAGTACGGGGAGCTGTTTTTT.

DNA for the CDR3: TGCGCCAGCAGCCACCGGGACAGCCTCAATGAGCAGTTCTTC. It translates to CASSHRDSLNEQFF. The chain links TRBV5-1 to TRBJ2-1; TRBD1 agrees at 7 bases. The CDR3 is made up of 14 amino acids. V trimming: 4 bases; J trimming: 6 bases; junction bases outside the gene matches: 7. Germline CDR1 reads SGHRS; CDR2 reads YFSETQ.

V usage is TRBV4-3 and J usage is TRBJ1-1; TRBD1 matches 7 bases. Germline V CDR1 and CDR2: LGHNA, YSLEER. Losses at the gene ends were 0 bases for V and 4 bases for J; bases not matched to a gene: 8. This CDR3 has 16 residues. CDR3 nucleotides: TGCGCCAGCAGCCAAGATGCCCCCAACAGGGGCACTGAAGCTTTCTTT. Translated, it gives CASSQDAPNRGTEAFF.

V gene TRBV5-6 combines with J gene TRBJ2-7; possible D gene TRBD2, 5 bases. Germline assignment: CDR1 SGHDT and CDR2 YYEEEE. The CDR3 consists of 16 residues. V lost 1 base and J 1 base, leaving 15 bases between the germline ends. The CDR3 protein is CASSLMTNQMSYEQYF. The CDR3 DNA reads as TGTGCCAGCAGCTTGATGACTAACCAGATGTCCTACGAGCAGTACTTC.

This clonotype was seen many times. V and J are TRBV7-7 and TRBJ2-3; 9 bases are shared with TRBD1. Germline-derived CDR1 and CDR2 are SSHAT and FNYEAQ (reference sequence). The CDR3 contains 14 residues. Germline trimming cut 5 bases from V and 4 bases from J; bases unmatched to any gene: 4. The CDR3 nucleotides are TGTGCCAGCAGCCAAGGGACAGGGCCAGATACGCAGTATTTT. This codes for CASSQGTGPDTQYF.

This clonotype was seen only a few times. The genes are TRBV7-9 and TRBJ2-7; no reliable D call. V shed 3 bases and J shed 4 bases, with 7 bases lying between them. Germline V gene data show CDR1 as SEHNR and CDR2 as FQNEAQ (reference sequence). This CDR3 is 12 amino acids long. CDR3 region: CASSFTEYEQYF. CDR3 DNA: TGTGCCAGCAGCTTTACAGAATACGAGCAGTACTTC.

This clonotype has a single count. The rearrangement uses TRBV7-8 and TRBJ2-5, with a possible D match to TRBD2 (6 bases). This CDR3 is built from 12 residues. Per germline, CDR1 SGHVS and CDR2 FQNEAQ. V dropped 8 bases and J dropped 5 bases, with 12 bases sitting between them. CDR3 nucleotides: TGTGCCAGCGGCCGGAGGGAGGAGACCCAGTACTTC. Its translation: CASGRREETQYF.

This chain uses TRBV5-1 with TRBJ2-5, with a possible D match to TRBD1 (5 bases). Germline CDR1 SGHRS, CDR2 YFSETQ. The V end was cut by 0 bases, the J end by 2 bases, with 8 bases between. The CDR3 length is 14 residues. The CDR3 loop is CASSLGAGQETQYF. As DNA, the CDR3 is TGCGCCAGCAGCTTGGGGGCAGGGCAAGAGACCCAGTACTTC.